The TCR beta chain under discussion was sequenced for a study of tumor-infiltrating lymphocytes in primary liver carcinoma. A remark on this clonotype: A junction boundary mismatches the germline segment, possibly from a read error.

In addition to blood RNA drawn from unsorted whole blood, germline DNA was extracted. Reverse transcription of around 0.45 ug total RNA with a constant-region primer produced TCR beta cDNA. ARM-PCR, slightly modified, supplied the TCR beta libraries through three nested multiplex PCR rounds. TCRdb independently ran MiXCR on the multiplex PCR reads; one entry per CDR3 protein. The sample yields nearly 200,000 distinct CDR3 sequences, less than 65% seen once. The source is a woman aged 55-69 years with primary liver carcinoma and hepatitis B virus infection. The sequencing input was peripheral blood.

CDR3 region: CASTGTNRDQPLHF. CDR3 nucleotide sequence: TGTGCCAGCACCGGGACAAATCGGGACCAGCCCCTGCATTTT. The chain uses TRBV6-1 and TRBJ1-5, with D possibly matching TRBD1 (6 bases). CDR1 and CDR2 (germline): MNHNS, SASEGT. The CDR3 is 14 residues long.